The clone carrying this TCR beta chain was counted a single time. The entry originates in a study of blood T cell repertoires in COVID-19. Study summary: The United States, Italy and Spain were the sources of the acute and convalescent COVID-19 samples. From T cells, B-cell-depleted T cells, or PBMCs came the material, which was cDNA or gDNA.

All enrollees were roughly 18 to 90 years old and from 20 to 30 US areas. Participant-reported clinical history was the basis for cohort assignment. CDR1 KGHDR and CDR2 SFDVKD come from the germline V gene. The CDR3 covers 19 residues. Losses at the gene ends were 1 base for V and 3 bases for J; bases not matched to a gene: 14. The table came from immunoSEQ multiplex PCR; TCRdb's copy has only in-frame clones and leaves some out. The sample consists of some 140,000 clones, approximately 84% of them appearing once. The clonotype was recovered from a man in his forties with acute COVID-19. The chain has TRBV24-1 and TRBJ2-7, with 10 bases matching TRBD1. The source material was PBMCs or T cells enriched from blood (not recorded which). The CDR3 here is CATSDLDVSHRDRGYEQYF. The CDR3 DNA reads TGTGCCACCAGTGATTTAGATGTGAGTCACCGGGACAGGGGCTACGAGCAGTACTTC.